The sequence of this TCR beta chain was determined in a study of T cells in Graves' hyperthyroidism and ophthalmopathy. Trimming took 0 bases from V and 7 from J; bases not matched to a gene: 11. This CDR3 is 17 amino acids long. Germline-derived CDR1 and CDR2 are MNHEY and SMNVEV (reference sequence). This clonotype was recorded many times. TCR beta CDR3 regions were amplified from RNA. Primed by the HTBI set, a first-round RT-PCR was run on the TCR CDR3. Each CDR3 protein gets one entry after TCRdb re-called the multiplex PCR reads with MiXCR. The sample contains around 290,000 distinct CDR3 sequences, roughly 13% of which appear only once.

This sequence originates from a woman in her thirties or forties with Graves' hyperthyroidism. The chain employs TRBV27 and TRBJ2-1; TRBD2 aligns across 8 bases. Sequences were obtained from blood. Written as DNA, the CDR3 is TGTGCCAGCAGTTTATCCCCGGGACTTTCGGGGGGGAATGAGCAGTTCTTC. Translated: CASSLSPGLSGGNEQFF.